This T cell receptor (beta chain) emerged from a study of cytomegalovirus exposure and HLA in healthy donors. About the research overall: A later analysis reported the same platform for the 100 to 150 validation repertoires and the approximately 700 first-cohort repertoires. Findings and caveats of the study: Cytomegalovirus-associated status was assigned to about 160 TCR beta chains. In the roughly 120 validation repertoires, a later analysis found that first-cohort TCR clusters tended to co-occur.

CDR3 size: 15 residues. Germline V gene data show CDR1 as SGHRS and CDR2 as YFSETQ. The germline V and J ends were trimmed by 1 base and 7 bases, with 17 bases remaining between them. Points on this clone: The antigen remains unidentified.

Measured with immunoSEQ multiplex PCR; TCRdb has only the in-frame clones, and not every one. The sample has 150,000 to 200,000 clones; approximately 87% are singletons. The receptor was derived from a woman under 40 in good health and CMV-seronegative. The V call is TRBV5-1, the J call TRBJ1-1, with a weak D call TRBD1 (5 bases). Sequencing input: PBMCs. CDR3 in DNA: TGCGCCAGCAGCTTGCGGGGGTATGGGGAAAGTGAAGCTTTCTTT. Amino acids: CASSLRGYGESEAFF.